Each of the 28 T cell receptor beta chains below was sequenced from the same sample in a study of T cell changes during pregnancy in multiple sclerosis. Here immunoSEQ multiplex PCR was the method, and the copy in TCRdb shows in-frame clones only, minus some. The repertoire includes under 60,000 clones, approximately 92% of them detected once, and about 0.6% sits in the top ten. The sample in question was CD4+ T cells from peripheral blood mononuclear cells, obtained after pregnancy. The receptor set was obtained from a female donor with multiple sclerosis, enrolled in a pregnancy study.

The CDR3 loop reads CASSRDGTGGDEQYF. The CDR3 coding sequence is TGTGCCAGCTCCCGAGACGGGACAGGGGGAGACGAGCAGTACTTC. The chain joins TRBV7-3 to TRBJ2-7; TRBD1 agrees at 11 bases. Germline V gene lookup returns CDR1 SGHTA and CDR2 FQGTGA. The V segment lost 8 bases and the J segment 5 bases; nucleotides outside the gene matches: 11. The CDR3 has 15 amino acids.

This sequence joins TRBV7-3 and TRBJ2-1; perhaps TRBD2 as D (5 bases). The CDR3 extends over 15 amino acids. Germline-derived CDR1 and CDR2 are SGHTA and FQGTGA. V was trimmed by 5 bases and J by 2 bases, leaving 13 bases between them. CDR3 coding DNA: TGTGCCAGCAGCCTCTTACCGGGAACCTACAATGAGCAGTTCTTC. This gives the protein CASSLLPGTYNEQFF. Together with reference TRBV7-3 and TRBJ2-1, the CDR3 gives the full variable domain: GAGVSQTPSNKVTEKGKYVELRCDPISGHTALYWYRQSLGQGPEFLIYFQGTGAADDSGLPNDRFFAVRPEGSVSTLKIQRTERGDSAVYLCASSLLPGTYNEQFFGPGTRLTVL.

This chain connects TRBV23-1 to TRBJ1-3, with D unclear. TRBV23-1 is labeled an ORF, and its function is uncertain. V gave up 4 bases and J gave up 3 bases, with 7 bases separating them. The CDR3 has 13 amino acids. This CDR3 reads CASSPHGGNTIYF. DNA for the CDR3: TGCGCCAGCAGTCCTCACGGTGGAAACACCATATATTTT.

The V gene is TRBV6-5, the J gene TRBJ1-2; D is ambiguous. V shed 0 bases and J shed 4 bases, with 6 bases lying between them. The V gene's germline CDR1 is MNHEY and CDR2 SVGAGI. This CDR3 contains 13 residues. As DNA, the CDR3 is TGTGCCAGCAGTTACTCGCGGGGCTATGGCTACACCTTC. Encoded protein: CASSYSRGYGYTF.

The chain has TRBV9 and TRBJ1-4, with 8 bases aligning to TRBD1. Per the germline V gene, CDR1 is SGDLS and CDR2 is YYNGEE. There are 14 residues in the CDR3. The trim removed 3 bases at V and 8 bases at J, leaving 6 bases unmatched. As DNA, the CDR3 is TGTGCCAGCAGCGAAGGACAGGGCCGGGAAAAACTGTTTTTT. Its translation: CASSEGQGREKLFF.

This sequence joins TRBV9 and TRBJ2-3; D remains unclear. Germline loops: CDR1 SGDLS, CDR2 YYNGEE. The V end lost 2 bases, the J end lost 6 bases, and 4 bases lay between the germline ends. CDR3 length: 11 residues. DNA of the CDR3: TGTGCCAGCAGCGTCGGGGATACGCAGTATTTT. As protein: CASSVGDTQYF.

The gene calls are TRBV5-4 and TRBJ2-5, with D uncertain. Germline V gene lookup returns CDR1 SGHNT and CDR2 YYREEE (reference sequence). The CDR3 contains 14 residues. V was shortened by 1 base and J by 5 bases, with 12 bases between the two germline ends. The CDR3 sequence: CASSLYGFRETQYF. DNA for the CDR3: TGTGCCAGCAGCTTGTATGGCTTCAGGGAGACCCAGTACTTC.

The sample holds one count of this clone. This chain connects TRBV27 to TRBJ2-3; TRBD2 agrees at 14 bases. The CDR3 has 14 amino acids. Looked up from germline, CDR1 is MNHEY and CDR2 is SMNVEV (reference sequence). V was clipped by 7 bases and J by 9 bases; unmatched bases: 6. CDR3 nucleotide sequence: TGTGCCAGCACCGACGGACTAGCGGGAGGCACGCAGTATTTT. Residues: CASTDGLAGGTQYF.

The V and J genes are TRBV5-1 and TRBJ1-1, with 11 bases identical to TRBD1. The CDR3 loop spans 16 amino acids. The ends lost 4 bases at V and 11 bases at J; junction bases unmatched: 16. Germline loops: CDR1 SGHRS, CDR2 YFSETQ. CDR3 sequence: CASSPGGTGGSPFAFF. The CDR3 nucleotides read TGCGCCAGCAGCCCTGGGGGGACAGGGGGATCTCCTTTCGCTTTCTTT.

The chain employs TRBV30 and TRBJ2-1; 11 nucleotides align to TRBD2. CDR3 size: 18 residues. V lost 0 bases and J lost 7; bases outside the gene matches: 14. CDR1 is GTSNPN, CDR2 SVGIG, per germline (reference sequence). The chain's CDR3 is CAWSVWTSGSTKGNEQFF. Written as DNA, the CDR3 is TGTGCCTGGAGTGTGTGGACTAGCGGGTCCACTAAGGGGAATGAGCAGTTCTTC.

The CDR3 sequence: CASSQDNRGRGTQYF. CDR3 nucleotide sequence: TGTGCCAGCAGCCAAGATAACCGGGGGAGGGGTACGCAGTATTTT. The J gene is TRBJ2-3, the V gene TRBV14, with 7 bases fitting TRBD2. V lost 0 bases, J lost 8 bases, and 8 bases stayed unmatched. There are 15 residues in the CDR3. CDR1 is SGHDN, CDR2 FVKESK, per germline.

The chain has TRBV27 and TRBJ2-2, with TRBD2 identical over 11 bases. This CDR3 is 15 amino acids long. The V gene end was trimmed by 6 bases and the J gene end by 4 bases; junction bases not matched to a gene: 4. Looked up from germline, CDR1 is MNHEY and CDR2 is SMNVEV (reference sequence). The CDR3 nucleotides are TGTGCCAGCAGCCTTAGCGGGAGGGCCACCGGGGAGCTGTTTTTT. Its translation is CASSLSGRATGELFF.

This clone was counted a single time. The chain is built from TRBV5-5 and TRBJ1-5; D might be TRBD1 (5 bases). CDR3 length: 17 amino acids. Per the germline V gene, CDR1 is SGHKS and CDR2 is YYEKEE (reference sequence). V was pared by 0 bases and J by 7 bases, with 20 bases between. In DNA form, the CDR3 reads TGTGCCAGCAGCTTGGAGGTCAGGGATTTGATCGTCCAGCCCCAGCATTTT. Translation: CASSLEVRDLIVQPQHF.

The rearrangement joins TRBV5-4 to TRBJ2-7; weak D call: TRBD1 (5 bases). The CDR3 length is 15 residues. CDR1 SGHNT and CDR2 YYREEE come from the germline V gene (reference sequence). V gave up 0 bases and J gave up 5 bases, with 15 bases separating them. The CDR3 nucleotides read TGTGCCAGCAGCTTGGGACAGCACGCCGCGGACGAGCAGTACTTC. Translating gives CASSLGQHAADEQYF. The entire variable domain, with the rest obtained from reference TRBV5-4 and TRBJ2-7, is as follows: ETGVTQSPTHLIKTRGQQVTLRCSSQSGHNTVSWYQQALGQGPQFIFQYYREEENGRGNFPPRFSGLQFPNYSSELNVNALELDDSALYLCASSLGQHAADEQYFGPGTRLTVT.

The V gene is TRBV28, the J gene TRBJ2-7; possibly TRBD2 for D (6 bases). CDR1 is MDHEN, CDR2 SYDVKM, per germline. The CDR3 loop spans 16 amino acids. The V and J ends lost 2 bases and 2 bases respectively, with 16 bases between them. This CDR3 is CASSLGRAGAPYEQYF. Written as DNA, the CDR3 is TGTGCCAGCAGTTTAGGAAGAGCGGGCGCACCCTACGAGCAGTACTTC.

The chain is built from TRBV7-3 and TRBJ2-5, with 9 bases aligning to TRBD2. Trimming at V came to 2 bases and at J to 4 bases, leaving 5 bases not matched to a gene. The germline V gene has CDR1 SGHTA and CDR2 FQGTGA. The CDR3 covers 15 residues. The CDR3 sequence: CASSLRGRASETQYF. The CDR3 DNA reads TGTGCCAGCAGCTTACGCGGGAGGGCGTCAGAGACCCAGTACTTC.

This chain uses TRBV2 with TRBJ1-5; D is possibly TRBD1 (5 bases). Germline CDR1 SNHLY, CDR2 FYNNEI. Trimming pared 5 bases from V and 0 bases from J, leaving 11 bases between. CDR3 length: 15 residues. CDR3 in amino acids: CASSQHRNSNQPQHF. Written as DNA, the CDR3 is TGTGCCAGCAGTCAACACAGGAATAGCAATCAGCCCCAGCATTTT. Together with reference TRBV2 and TRBJ1-5, the CDR3 gives the full variable domain: EPEVTQTPSHQVTQMGQEVILRCVPISNHLYFYWYRQILGQKVEFLVSFYNNEISEKSEIFDDQFSVERPDGSNFTLKIRSTKLEDSAMYFCASSQHRNSNQPQHFGDGTRLSIL.

V is TRBV11-2 and J is TRBJ2-4; 12 positions match TRBD1. This CDR3 has 17 amino acids. Looked up from germline, CDR1 is SGHAT and CDR2 is FQNNGV. After removal of 3 bases from V and 6 bases from J, the junction contained 9 bases not matched to a gene. The CDR3 region is CASSFLRDRGPRNIQYF. The DNA for the CDR3 is TGTGCCAGCAGCTTCCTTCGGGACAGGGGGCCCAGAAACATTCAGTACTTC. The whole variable domain, remainder taken from reference TRBV11-2 and TRBJ2-4, is EAGVAQSPRYKIIEKRQSVAFWCNPISGHATLYWYQQILGQGPKLLIQFQNNGVVDDSQLPKDRFSAERLKGVDSTLKIQPAKLEDSAVYLCASSFLRDRGPRNIQYFGAGTRLSVL.

The V call is TRBV7-9, the J call TRBJ2-1; 8 nucleotides align to TRBD1. CDR3 length: 15 residues. V shed 1 base and J 7 bases; nucleotides not matched to a gene: 6. Germline V CDR1 and CDR2: SEHNR, FQNEAQ (reference sequence). This CDR3 is CASSLGSDRGNEQFF. CDR3 in DNA: TGTGCCAGCAGCTTAGGGTCCGACAGGGGAAATGAGCAGTTCTTC.

The J gene is TRBJ1-2, the V gene TRBV28; D might be TRBD1 (5 bases). Trimming pared 4 bases from V and 9 bases from J, leaving 18 bases between. The CDR3 contains 14 residues. Looked up from germline, CDR1 is MDHEN and CDR2 is SYDVKM. CDR3 sequence: CASSSGQGEHRYTF. Here the CDR3 DNA reads TGTGCCAGCAGTTCCGGCCAGGGTGAGCATCGCTACACCTTC.

The rearrangement joins TRBV30 to TRBJ2-6; maybe TRBD2 (6 bases). CDR1 is GTSNPN and CDR2 is SVGIG in the germline V gene (reference sequence). Trimming shortened V by 0 bases and J by 0 bases, and 15 bases separated the two germline ends. The length of the CDR3 is 18 residues. In DNA form, the CDR3 reads TGTGCCTGGAGTGTACATCCAGGCGGGGTCTCTGGGGCCAACGTCCTGACTTTC. It codes for CAWSVHPGGVSGANVLTF.

The rearrangement links TRBV7-9 to TRBJ2-5; TRBD2 matches 9 bases. CDR1 SEHNR and CDR2 FQNEAQ come from the germline V gene (reference sequence). V was clipped by 2 bases and J by 5 bases; unmatched bases: 15. The CDR3 consists of 18 residues. The CDR3 sequence: CASSLRPVLAGVKETQYF. The CDR3 nucleotides read TGTGCCAGCAGCTTACGGCCAGTTTTAGCGGGAGTGAAGGAGACCCAGTACTTC.

The gene calls are TRBV6-5 and TRBJ2-7, with TRBD2 matching 8 bases. From germline, CDR1 is MNHEY and CDR2 SVGAGI. Unmatched junction bases numbered 11, after V lost 2 bases and J lost 5 bases. This CDR3 spans 16 amino acids. CDR3 loop: CASSYGAVGLGNEQYF. CDR3 DNA: TGTGCCAGCAGTTACGGAGCCGTGGGACTAGGTAACGAGCAGTACTTC.

The V gene is TRBV30, the J gene TRBJ2-5; 10 bases fit TRBD2. The V and J ends lost 3 bases and 5 bases, in that order; junction bases with no gene match: 15. Germline loops: CDR1 GTSNPN, CDR2 SVGIG (reference sequence). The length of the CDR3 is 17 residues. DNA of the CDR3: TGTGCCTGGAGGGAAAACCCCCCTAGCGGGAGAAGGGAGACCCAGTACTTC. Protein: CAWRENPPSGRRETQYF.

The chain couples TRBV27 to TRBJ2-1, with 7 bases matching TRBD2. V gave up 0 bases and J gave up 4 bases; unmatched junction bases: 9. Germline V lookup: CDR1 MNHEY, CDR2 SMNVEV (reference sequence). The length of the CDR3 is 17 residues. CDR3 nucleotide sequence: TGTGCCAGCAGTTTATCGAGTATCGGCGGGGGATACAATGAGCAGTTCTTC. It specifies CASSLSSIGGGYNEQFF.

The rearrangement joins TRBV30 to TRBJ1-1; D remains ambiguous. The V gene's germline CDR1 is GTSNPN and CDR2 SVGIG (reference sequence). CDR3 length equals 13 residues. The V gene lost 7 bases and the J gene lost 1 base, with 13 bases spanning the gap. The CDR3 DNA sequence: TGTGCCTCCGCGGCTGGTTGGAACACTGAAGCTTTCTTT. Translated, it gives CASAAGWNTEAFF.

The chain couples TRBV20-1 to TRBJ2-7, with unresolved D. Germline assignment: CDR1 DFQATT and CDR2 SNEGSKA (reference sequence). This CDR3 has 11 residues. Trimming removed 3 bases at V and 6 bases at J, with 9 bases between. The CDR3 is CSASPGPEQYF. CDR3 bases: TGCAGTGCTAGCCCTGGCCCCGAGCAGTACTTC.

This chain connects TRBV20-1 to TRBJ2-1, with no clear D. Per the germline V gene, CDR1 is DFQATT and CDR2 is SNEGSKA (reference sequence). The CDR3 loop spans 10 amino acids. Trimming shortened V by 3 bases and J by 8 bases, and 5 bases separated the two germline ends. CDR3 in amino acids: CSARQDEQFF. Written as DNA, the CDR3 is TGCAGTGCTAGGCAGGATGAGCAGTTCTTC.